The present T cell receptor (beta chain) was sequenced within a study of patients and donors after allogeneic stem cell transplantation (dated by TCRdb to 2018 to 2021). CDR1 and CDR2, per the germline V gene (reference sequence), are DFQATT and SNEGSKA. The CDR3 goes from the cysteine to the phenylalanine over 13 residues. CDR3 DNA is the only sequence kept; it has 39 bases, read in frame from the first base. V loses 2 bases of germline sequence and J loses 0 bases, and the interval between the two ends is 7 bases. Of note for this clonotype: Its antigen specificity is not known. Base-call qualities are not available, and no considerably larger clone is one nucleotide away.

The method behind the library was RT-PCR. Sequencing took place on a NextSeq 550. The raw public data were reprocessed by TCRdb itself: fastp quality trimming at Q25, MiXCR clonotype calling, in-frame beta chains only. Identical CDR3 proteins give one entry, which carries the most common genes and DNA. Within this sample are approximately 210,000 distinct CDR3 sequences, with around 41% of them counted one time only. 33% of the sample belongs to the ten largest clones. This TCR came from a human donor who was either an allogeneic HSCT recipient or a stem cell or donor lymphocyte infusion donor (not recorded which). It is not recorded whose cells these are; they may come from a transplant donor. The sequenced sample consisted of blood, either unsorted or a sorted T cell fraction (not recorded which). The rearranged segments are TRBV20-1 and TRBJ1-2, with no confident D gene call. The CDR3 has the sequence CSARPESNYGYTF. The DNA is TGCAGTGCTAGACCAGAGTCTAACTATGGCTACACCTTC.